Listed below are T cell receptor beta chains from one sample, sequenced in a study of blood T cells in healthy people across ages. TCRdb re-called the 5' RACE reads through MiXCR, storing one row per CDR3 protein. Among around 800,000 distinct CDR3 sequences listed, about half were seen once. Sequencing was carried out using blood. The receptors originated from an elderly man in good health. CDR3s include the opening cysteine and the closing phenylalanine or tryptophan. The order of the fields is V gene, D gene, CDR3 length, J gene, clone size, CDR3 protein, CDR3 DNA. The D gene is left open where the match is weak. The size entry is marked missing in some rows and otherwise reads once, few, many or a size class.

TRBV12-3/TRBV12-4	NA	13	TRBJ1-1	NA	CASSRQDYTEAFF	TGTGCCAGCAGCAGACAGGATTACACTGAAGCTTTCTTT
TRBV20-1	TRBD1	15	TRBJ1-5	NA	CSATRDRSSNQPQHF	TGCAGTGCTACCCGGGACAGGAGTAGCAATCAGCCCCAGCATTTT
TRBV12-3/TRBV12-4	NA	13	TRBJ1-2	few	CASSQGASYGYTF	TGTGCCAGCAGCCAAGGGGCGAGCTATGGCTACACCTTC
TRBV10-3	NA	15	TRBJ2-1	NA	CAISRGAGSYNEQFF	TGTGCCATCAGCCGAGGGGCGGGGTCCTACAATGAGCAGTTCTTC
TRBV29-1	TRBD2	18	TRBJ2-3	NA	CSVEDLGVTSGRSDTQYF	TGCAGCGTTGAAGATCTAGGTGTTACTAGCGGGCGTTCAGATACGCAGTATTTT
TRBV29-1	NA	12	TRBJ2-7	many	CSVEGGDYEQYF	TGCAGCGTTGAAGGCGGAGACTACGAGCAGTACTTC
TRBV12-3/TRBV12-4	TRBD2	15	TRBJ2-5	NA	CANSSRASGTDEQYF	TGTGCCAACTCATCTAGGGCTAGCGGGACCGATGAGCAGTACTTC
TRBV20-1	TRBD1	16	TRBJ1-6	NA	CSARELGQGWNSPLHF	TGCAGTGCTAGGGAGCTCGGACAGGGTTGGAATTCACCCCTCCACTTT
TRBV18	TRBD1	13	TRBJ2-7	NA	CASSRDSSYGQYF	TGTGCCAGCTCACGGGACAGCTCCTACGGGCAGTACTTC
TRBV2	TRBD2	15	TRBJ2-7	NA	CASSPASGRPHEQYF	TGTGCCAGCAGCCCTGCTAGCGGGAGACCCCACGAGCAGTACTTC
TRBV5-1	TRBD1	16	TRBJ1-2	once	CASSVSAGTGVYGYTF	TGCGCCAGCAGCGTGAGTGCCGGGACAGGGGTTTATGGCTACACCTTC
TRBV10-1	NA	13	TRBJ2-7	NA	CASSESGSYEQYF	TGCGCCAGCAGTGAGTCAGGAAGCTACGAGCAGTACTTC
TRBV9	TRBD1	15	TRBJ1-2	NA	CASSVDDNRGYGYTF	TGTGCCAGCAGCGTAGATGACAACAGGGGCTATGGCTACACCTTC
TRBV27	NA	13	TRBJ2-1	NA	CASSRDTATEQFF	TGTGCCAGCTCTCGGGACACCGCCACTGAGCAGTTCTTC
TRBV15	NA	14	TRBJ2-1	many	CATSSGFSYNEQFF	TGTGCCACCAGCAGCGGATTCTCCTACAATGAGCAGTTCTTC
TRBV27	TRBD2	15	TRBJ2-5	NA	CASSLSFGGQETQYF	TGTGCCAGCAGTTTATCTTTCGGGGGGCAAGAGACCCAGTACTTC
TRBV29-1	TRBD2	14	TRBJ2-1	many	CSADTSGNYNEQFF	TGCAGCGCGGATACTAGCGGGAACTACAATGAGCAGTTCTTC